This TCR beta chain was sequenced during a study of technical replicates of blood from a few donors. Here immunoSEQ multiplex PCR was the method, and the copy in TCRdb shows in-frame clones only, minus some. Among over 50,000 clones listed, around 93% were seen once. This CDR3 contains 18 residues. V dropped 0 bases and J dropped 0; count of bases not matched to a gene: 1. Germline CDR1 and CDR2: LGHNA and YNFKEQ. The receptor was derived from a human donor in good health. Some clones in this sample may be carry-over from other donors' samples. Sequenced input: PBMCs. The rearrangement joins TRBV4-2 to TRBJ2-1; 14 positions match TRBD2. Written as DNA, the CDR3 is TGTGCCAGCAGCCAAGAAGGGACTAGCGGGAGCTCCTACAATGAGCAGTTCTTC. This sequence encodes CASSQEGTSGSSYNEQFF.